This is a list of T cell receptor beta chains from one sample in a study of cytomegalovirus exposure and HLA in healthy donors. TCRdb's table, derived via immunoSEQ multiplex PCR, lists solely in-frame clones and lacks some. The sample carries 250,000 to 350,000 clones, roughly 89% recorded once. Specimen: PBMCs. These receptors all come from a man aged 40-49 years in good health and CMV-seropositive. Both conserved end residues are part of each CDR3. Each record gives: V gene, clone size, J gene, D gene, CDR3 DNA, CDR3 protein. The D gene is left open where the match is weak. Not every row has a clone size; where given, it reads once, few, many or a size class.

TRBV27	.	TRBJ2-3	TRBD2	TGTGCCAGCAGTCTTAGCGGGAGCGCGGGAGATACGCAGTATTTT	CASSLSGSAGDTQYF
TRBV5-1	.	TRBJ2-1	TRBD2	TGCGCCAGCAGCCCTAGCGGGAGGGCGAGTGAGCAGTTCTTC	CASSPSGRASEQFF
TRBV5-4	.	TRBJ2-7	TRBD1	TGTGCCAGCAGCTTGGAGGTGGGACAGTCCTACGAGCAGTACTTC	CASSLEVGQSYEQYF
TRBV6-5	.	TRBJ2-7	TRBD2	TGTGCCAGCACCGCCGAGGGCGGGAGCCCCTACGAGCAGTACTTC	CASTAEGGSPYEQYF
TRBV12-5	once	TRBJ2-2	.	TGTGCTAGTGGCACAGGGTTGACCGGGGAGCTGTTTTTT	CASGTGLTGELFF
TRBV27	few	TRBJ1-2	.	TGTGCCAGCAGTTGGACGGCTGGGGGGGGCTACACCTTC	CASSWTAGGGYTF
TRBV11-2	.	TRBJ1-5	.	TGTGCCAGCAGTTCCACGGGAGGGAGCAATCAGCCCCAGCATTTT	CASSSTGGSNQPQHF
TRBV7-8	.	TRBJ2-1	TRBD1	TGTGCCAGCAGCTTAGCTGGGACAGGGACCTACAATGAGCAGTTCTTC	CASSLAGTGTYNEQFF
TRBV5-1	few	TRBJ2-2	TRBD2	TGCGCCAGCAGCCCCGGACTAGCGGGAGGACTGACCGGGGAGCTGTTTTTT	CASSPGLAGGLTGELFF
TRBV4-1	.	TRBJ2-1	TRBD2	TGCGCCAGCAGCCCCAGACTAGCGGGAGTTGCGAATGAGCAGTTCTTC	CASSPRLAGVANEQFF
TRBV5-6	.	TRBJ2-2	TRBD1	TGTGCCAGCAGAACCAGGGGGTGGTCTGACACCGGGGAGCTGTTTTTT	CASRTRGWSDTGELFF
TRBV2	.	TRBJ2-6	.	TGTGCCAGCAGCTGGGGGCCCCTGGGTCTCTCTGGGGCCAACGTCCTGACTTTC	CASSWGPLGLSGANVLTF
TRBV9	.	TRBJ2-2	TRBD1	TGTGCCAGCAGCCCGACAGGGAACCCCGGGGAGCTGTTTTTT	CASSPTGNPGELFF
TRBV4-1	.	TRBJ2-7	.	TGCGCCAGCAGCCAAGATCTCCCCAGTACCTACGAGCAGTACTTC	CASSQDLPSTYEQYF